The subject of this entry is one T cell receptor (beta chain). There is no known antigen for this receptor. Per-base qualities were not stored, and no clone one base away is much larger. To be included, a participant needed at least one PBMC sample from before ART initiation plus at least two post-ART samples. Every participant with HIV received treatment in the United States of America. Before DNA extraction, cryopreserved samples of roughly 0.95-10 million PBMC were thawed and washed. At the time of the earliest PBMC sample, participants with HIV were aged between roughly 20 and 60 years. Each participant contributed PBMC samples from 1-4 timepoints before ART initiation and 2-8 timepoints after ART initiation, with a median of 7 samples. For every participant, serial HIV viral load, CD4+ T-cell count, ART history and demographic data were obtained. Genomic DNA was extracted from unsorted PBMC with a Qiagen kit on a QIAcube, processed in batches of 12 samples.

CDR1 and CDR2 are read off the germline V gene as LGHNA and YNFKEQ. The germline ends are 11 bases apart after V is trimmed by 7 bases and J by 2 bases. The CDR3 runs 14 amino acids, cysteine and phenylalanine included. Only the CDR3 DNA stays, 42 bases, in frame from base 1. The data were taken from a study of long-term antiretroviral therapy in people with HIV (dated by TCRdb to between 2021 and 2024). With regard to the full study: The earliest samples were collected approximately a decade before the 2015 WHO recommendation for immediate ART, a period when ART was typically delayed until CD4 counts fell. This retrospective serial study examined whether starting ART and sustained HIV suppression were associated with changes in the composition and diversity of the TRB repertoire in peripheral blood. A total of 150 to 200 cryopreserved PBMC samples were contributed to the cohort by 30 adults with confirmed HIV infection, with samples collected serially over a mean of approximately six years (range 1-12). Among the approximately 27 participants with HIV, eleven were female. No cross-contamination during QIAcube processing was seen in test extractions of a monoclonal T-cell line run alongside a few dozen polyclonal samples. Summary of the overall study and its limitations: Limited PBMC availability meant only the TCR beta chain was sequenced, without alpha chain pairing. The samples were dated from about 2003 to 2017, and the ART regimens that were used may be less effective than current ART regimens. Because cell numbers in pre-ART samples were limited, unsorted PBMC were profiled instead of sorted CD4+ and CD8+ T cells. CDR3 length ranges in HIV repertoires were narrower than in controls, and network structure suggested an antigen-experienced repertoire with only a slight naive shift after ART. At every time point, the repertoire was dominated by expanded TRB clones first identified before ART initiation, although this dominance fluctuated and, in many PLHIV, declined after ART. Inferences about post-ART repertoire changes are limited because no data were available on ART adherence, viral resistance or therapy changes. Starting ART was linked to a significant rise in TRB diversity, yet even with long-term ART the diversity remained significantly lower than in transplant donor controls.

The immunoSEQ hsTCRB v3.0 assay was used at survey level resolution to sequence the TRB variable region. The targeted TRB sequencing depth was roughly 40,000-50,000 T-cell genomes per sample. An Illumina MiSeq with a v3 150-cycle kit was used to sequence the pooled TRB libraries. The original methods were these. Repertoire analysis ran in R within a reproducible Nextflow workflow covering QC, data transformation and analysis. Custom analyses were implemented in LymphoSeq2, an R package for AIRR-Seq data exploration. A few samples that yielded fewer than 5000 total TRB sequences were excluded, so that approximately 200 HIV repertoires were analyzed. Among the approximately 200 retained HIV repertoires, around 60 were collected before ART initiation and some 130 were collected after ART initiation. Repertoires were downsampled to 5000 TRB nucleotide sequences, and summary statistics were averaged over 100 downsampling iterations. Only TRB sequences with CDR3 regions of at least seven amino acids were retained for analysis. A Shannon entropy-derived clonality score and the Gini coefficient were used to measure diversity. In the repertoire networks, any two of the top 5000 CDR3 amino acid sequences were connected whenever the two sequences differed by an edit distance of one. GLIPH2 predicted antigen specificity groups and MHC restriction for TRB CDR3 amino acid sequences. CDR3 amino acid sequences were matched against VDJdb and McPAS-TCR to flag known CMV, EBV, HIV or tissue antigen associations. Pre-ART, post-ART and control groups were compared with Wilcoxon signed-rank tests and Holm-Bonferroni correction. TCRdb obtained this table from immuneACCESS and retained in-frame rearrangements with V and J assigned. These tables miss some clones; where compared with another copy, unresolved V genes account for less than half of the shortfall, and the remainder is unexplained. V and J calls and clone size are given by that table; D and trimming were obtained from the DNA. A total of tens of thousands of clones appear in this sample, 81% of them only once. The biggest ten clones account for roughly 12% of the sample.

Material: unsorted PBMCs, obtained 0.1 years before starting antiretroviral therapy. This receptor was identified in a man aged 40-49 years with HIV. The chain was built from TRBV4-2 and TRBJ1-4, with TRBD1 tentatively as D gene (5 bases match). The sequenced DNA is TGTGCCAGCAAGGCTTGGGGGACTAATGAAAAACTGTTTTTT. Its coded protein is CASKAWGTNEKLFF.